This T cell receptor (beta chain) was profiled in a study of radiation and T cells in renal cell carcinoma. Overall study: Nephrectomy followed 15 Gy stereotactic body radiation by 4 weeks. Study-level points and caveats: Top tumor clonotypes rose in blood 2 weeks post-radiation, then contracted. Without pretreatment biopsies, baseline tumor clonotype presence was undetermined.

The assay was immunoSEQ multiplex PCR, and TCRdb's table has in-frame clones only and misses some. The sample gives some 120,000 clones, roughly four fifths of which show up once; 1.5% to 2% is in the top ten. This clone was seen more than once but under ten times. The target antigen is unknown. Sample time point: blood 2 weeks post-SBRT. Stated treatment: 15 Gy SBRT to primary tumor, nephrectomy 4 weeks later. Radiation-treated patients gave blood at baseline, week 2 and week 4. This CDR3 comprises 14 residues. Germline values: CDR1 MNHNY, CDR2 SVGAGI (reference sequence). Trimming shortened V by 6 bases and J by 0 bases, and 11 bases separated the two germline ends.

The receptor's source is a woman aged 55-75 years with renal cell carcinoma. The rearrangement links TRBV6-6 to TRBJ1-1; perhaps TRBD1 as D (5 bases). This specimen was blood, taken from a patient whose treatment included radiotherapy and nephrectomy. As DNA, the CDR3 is TGTGCCAGCAGCGAACAGGTCCTGAACACTGAAGCTTTCTTT. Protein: CASSEQVLNTEAFF.